The source of this T cell receptor beta chain is a study of T cell therapy after organ transplantation. Study background: Eight of the ten patients were clinical responders. Long-term post-therapy blood was drawn 20 to 29 weeks after therapy ended. Study-wide points: Effects of concurrent antirejection and antiviral medications were not evaluable.

The time point here: 20-29 weeks after completion of therapy. Comment on this clone: Its antigen is undetermined.

Germline CDR1 is SEHNR and CDR2 is FQNEAQ (reference sequence). Deletions cut 5 bases from V and 4 bases from J, with 17 bases between. The CDR3 length is 16 residues. The method was immunoSEQ multiplex PCR; TCRdb's version includes in-frame clones alone and lacks a portion of them. Of 15,000 to 20,000 clones detected, 85% appear once; the ten largest clones hold 30% to 35%. The chain recombines TRBV7-9 with TRBJ2-2; D might be TRBD1 (6 bases). Source: CD8+ T cells from blood, taken after autologous CMV-specific T cell therapy. The sequence was collected from a human patient who had received a solid organ transplant and had CMV disease. Some T cells may be transferred from the graft donor. The CDR3 sequence is CASSPDRNGLTGELFF. DNA of the CDR3: TGTGCCAGCAGCCCGGACAGAAACGGGCTCACCGGGGAGCTGTTTTTT.